This section outlines one T cell receptor (beta chain) sequence together with its context. Its antigen is still unknown. No clone much larger than this one lies a single base away; base qualities are absent. This sample was taken from a study of radiation and T cells in renal cell carcinoma (dated by TCRdb to the early 2020s). Regarding the research as a whole: Samples were obtained from a clinical trial, in which 15 Gy stereotactic body radiation therapy was delivered to primary renal cell carcinomas and nephrectomy was performed 4 weeks later. A total of some 51 samples underwent TCR beta sequencing, made up of approximately 26 tumors and about 27 peripheral blood samples. Across all 53 samples, several million unique CDR3 nucleotide sequences, encoding roughly 3 million unique CDR3 amino acid sequences, were identified.

The label giving this sample's time point can be read as: baseline pretreatment blood. The intended sense of this specimen's treatment or condition label: 15 Gy SBRT to primary tumor, nephrectomy 4 weeks later. To follow tumor-enriched clonotypes, serial peripheral blood was collected from radiation-treated patients at baseline and at 2 weeks and 4 weeks after SBRT. Every patient's renal cell carcinoma showed clear cell pathology. The QIAamp DNA Blood Mini Kit (Qiagen) was used to prepare genomic DNA for TCR sequencing. The analyses included only samples that passed all quality control checks. The CDR3 goes from the cysteine to the phenylalanine over 12 residues. The only DNA kept is the CDR3, 36 bases in frame from the first base. Here V drops 5 bases and J drops 10 bases, and the junction holds 7 bases not matched to any gene. Per the germline V gene, SGHTA is the CDR1 and FQGNSA is the CDR2. TCR beta libraries were generated from genomic DNA with the immunoSEQ kit, following the manufacturer's recommendations. Library preparation used a first multiplex PCR with proprietary primers, then a second PCR adding unique barcodes, with bead cleanups after each round. Each sample batch included a kit-provided positive control reaction and a negative control reaction. The final libraries were assessed on an Agilent 4200 TapeStation D1000 ScreenTape, pooled by volume, and quantified by qPCR. An Illumina NextSeq500 fitted with a MidOutput 150-cycle cartridge performed the sequencing, running 156 Read1 cycles and 15 Index1 cycles with the kit's custom primers. The pooled library was loaded at 0.9 to 1 pM, with a roughly 18% PhiX control spiked in. The original methods were these. Vendor-processed data were analyzed in R, and a clonotype was defined as all T cells sharing the same CDR3 nucleotide sequence. For clone abundance analyses, frequencies were normalized to the 10,000 most abundant clones in each sample. Public T cell clones, averaging fewer than five per sample, were removed before analysis. An abundance difference of at least 32-fold between compartments was the criterion for calling clonotypes tumor-enriched or baseline blood-enriched. Clonotypes expanded or contracted between blood time points were identified with a beta-binomial differential abundance model. Similarity between tumor and blood repertoires was quantified using the Baroni-Urbani and Buser coefficient, and groups were compared with two-tailed Wilcoxon tests in R. TCRdb retrieved this table from immuneACCESS and kept in-frame rearrangements only. Not all clones are present; in checked studies, unresolved V genes account for under half, and no reason is known for the remainder. For V, J and clone size, that table is used; D and trimming come from the DNA. In all, the sample holds some 120,000 clones, and roughly 85% of those were seen once. The top ten clones comprise around 2.8% of the sample.

On the study overall, not on this receptor specifically: Tracking of blood repertoire dynamics stopped at roughly four weeks after treatment, with no follow-up past that point. Effects of radiation dose or scheduling on the TCR repertoire could not be addressed with the single-armed trial design. Because pretreatment tumor biopsies were not available, the baseline intratumoral presence of clonotypes could not be determined. In blood, the top tumor clonotypes increased between baseline and 2 weeks post-radiation and then shrank by 4 weeks, which suggests that tumor-resident clones expanded only transiently.

The sequences come from blood, collected from a patient whose treatment included radiotherapy and nephrectomy. This TCR was recovered from an older woman with renal cell carcinoma. Rearrangement joined TRBV7-2 to TRBJ1-1; 7 central nucleotides agree with TRBD1. DNA sequence: TGTGCCAGCAGCCCAACAGGGGCGAGAGCTTTCTTT. Its translation is CASSPTGARAFF.